This T cell receptor (beta chain) stems from a study of T cells of healthy individuals. Trimming removed 4 bases at V and 4 bases at J, with 8 bases between. This CDR3 is 12 amino acids long. Germline V lookup: CDR1 SQVTM, CDR2 ANQGSEA. In its sample, this clonotype was seen a few times. Each CDR3 protein is one row after TCRdb ran MiXCR on the 5' RACE reads. The sample yields about 96,000 distinct CDR3 sequences, 15% to 20% seen once. The chain has TRBV29-1 and TRBJ1-5; D is unresolved. This TCR was recovered from a human donor in good health. CDR3 coding DNA: TGCAGCGTTGGTTCGGGAAATCAGCCCCAGCATTTT. This codes for CSVGSGNQPQHF.